This T cell receptor (beta chain) came from a study of regulatory T cells in long-lasting Graves disease. The time point here: persistent/refractory GD, antithyroid drugs over 5 years with positive TRAb. PBMCs provided the RNA from which the TCR library was made. The authors diagnosed Graves' disease using American Thyroid Association guidelines. About this clonotype itself: Its antigen remains unknown.

The V end was cut by 0 bases, the J end by 4 bases, with 9 bases between. Per germline, CDR1 LGHNA and CDR2 YSLEER. The CDR3 loop spans 14 amino acids. Study-level points and caveats: The researchers studied only peripheral blood, not thyroid tissue.

According to the study, TCR beta libraries were built with iRepertoire HTBI primers and CDR3-region Arm-PCR. In TCRdb, the multiplex PCR reads were re-called with MiXCR into one record per CDR3 protein. The sample lists fewer than 600,000 distinct CDR3 sequences, about 20% occurring once. Sequenced material: peripheral blood mononuclear cells (PBMCs), taken when the disease was refractory, from a patient treated with antithyroid drugs. The receptor was isolated from a female donor with Graves disease. V is TRBV4-3 and J is TRBJ1-2, with no clear D. DNA of the CDR3: TGCGCCAGCAGCCAAGAGACTAACAGCTATGGCTACACCTTC. This encodes CASSQETNSYGYTF.